Following are 32 T cell receptor beta chains from one sample sequenced in a study of blood T cells in healthy people across ages. A J-beta primer mix and a sample-barcoded 5' primer were used in a second PCR of about 6 to 12 cycles. TCRdb used MiXCR to reprocess the 5' RACE reads, holding one entry per CDR3 protein. Here the sample spans some 1.8 million distinct CDR3 sequences, about 39% being singletons. The specimen sequenced was blood. Receptors were obtained from a human donor in good health.

The chain carries TRBV5-1 and TRBJ1-2, with a possible D match to TRBD1 (6 bases). The CDR3 is 14 amino acids. V was pared by 4 bases and J by 4 bases, with 14 bases between. Germline values: CDR1 SGHRS, CDR2 YFSETQ. CDR3 sequence (DNA): TGCGCCAGCAGCGGGGGTCGGGACACCTATGGCTACACCTTC. Translation: CASSGGRDTYGYTF.

The chain is built from TRBV28 and TRBJ2-5; TRBD2 aligns across 8 bases. The CDR3 is made up of 16 amino acids. J lost 1 base, V lost 6 bases, and 10 bases had no gene match. From germline, CDR1 is MDHEN and CDR2 SYDVKM. CDR3 nucleotides: TGTGCCAGCAGCTCACCGAGGCGGGGGGCCCAAGAGACCCAGTACTTC. This translates into CASSSPRRGAQETQYF.

The V call is TRBV7-9, the J call TRBJ2-7, with D possibly matching TRBD2 (5 bases). V was trimmed by 2 bases and J by 7 bases, leaving 18 bases between them. CDR1 is SEHNR and CDR2 is FQNEAQ in the germline V gene (reference sequence). This CDR3 spans 15 amino acids. The CDR3 region is CASSLFRERIWEQYF. CDR3 sequence (DNA): TGTGCCAGCAGCTTATTTCGGGAAAGGATTTGGGAGCAGTACTTC.

The V gene is TRBV7-8, the J gene TRBJ2-5; tentative D call: TRBD2 (5 bases). Germline values: CDR1 SGHVS, CDR2 FQNEAQ. The V and J ends lost 3 bases and 4 bases respectively, with 12 bases between them. The CDR3 totals 14 residues. The CDR3 region has the DNA TGTGCCAGCAGCTTTTCCACGGCGGGAGAGACCCAGTACTTC. It is translated as CASSFSTAGETQYF.

This chain links TRBV20-1 with TRBJ1-1, with 8 bases matching TRBD1. In germline, CDR1 is DFQATT, CDR2 SNEGSKA (reference sequence). This CDR3 is 17 amino acids long. V shed 3 bases and J 4 bases; nucleotides not matched to a gene: 16. The CDR3 nucleotides are TGCAGTGCTAGCCGCCCAGACCCACAGGGGGTAAGCACTGAAGCTTTCTTT. Protein: CSASRPDPQGVSTEAFF.

The table lists this clonotype with many counts. The chain combines TRBV20-1 with TRBJ2-7, with TRBD1 matching 8 bases. The V gene end was trimmed by 0 bases and the J gene end by 4 bases; junction bases not matched to a gene: 8. Germline lookup yields CDR1 DFQATT and CDR2 SNEGSKA (reference sequence). The CDR3 has 15 residues. CDR3 DNA sequence: TGCAGTGCTAGAGATCCCAGGACAGGGATTTACGAGCAGTACTTC. Translation gives CSARDPRTGIYEQYF.

The chain combines TRBV27 with TRBJ2-7; the match to TRBD2 covers 10 bases. There are 15 residues in the CDR3. Germline CDR1 MNHEY, CDR2 SMNVEV (reference sequence). V gave up 10 bases and J gave up 0 bases; unmatched junction bases: 9. CDR3 protein: CANPGLALSSYEQYF. CDR3 bases: TGTGCCAACCCGGGACTAGCGCTCAGCTCCTACGAGCAGTACTTC.

This clonotype has just a few counts. DNA for the CDR3: TGCGCCAGCAGCTTGGCCGTTTTAGGGGGCAATGAGCAGTTCTTC. The encoded protein is CASSLAVLGGNEQFF. The V gene is TRBV5-1, the J gene TRBJ2-1; D may be TRBD1 (6 bases). Trimming shortened V by 0 bases and J by 6 bases, and 13 bases separated the two germline ends. Per the germline V gene, CDR1 is SGHRS and CDR2 is YFSETQ. The length of the CDR3 is 15 residues. The variable domain in full, completed from reference TRBV5-1 and TRBJ2-1, reads KAGVTQTPRYLIKTRGQQVTLSCSPISGHRSVSWYQQTPGQGLQFLFEYFSETQRNKGNFPGRFSGRQFSNSRSEMNVSTLELGDSALYLCASSLAVLGGNEQFFGPGTRLTVL.

This chain joins TRBV7-2 and TRBJ2-1; 12 bases map to TRBD2. The CDR3 runs 17 residues. Unmatched junction bases numbered 11, after V lost 4 bases and J lost 7 bases. Per the germline V gene, CDR1 is SGHTA and CDR2 is FQGNSA. The CDR3 DNA sequence: TGTGCCAGCAGCTCCCTCGAAGCGACTAGCGGGGGTAATGAGCAGTTCTTC. It specifies CASSSLEATSGGNEQFF.

The J gene is TRBJ2-1, the V gene TRBV5-4; 15 bases are shared with TRBD2. Trimming took 2 bases from V and 10 from J; bases not matched to a gene: 7. Germline CDR1 is SGHNT and CDR2 is YYREEE (reference sequence). The CDR3 consists of 16 residues. The CDR3 reads CASSFRRTSGGEEQFF. The CDR3 coding sequence is TGTGCCAGCAGCTTCCGGCGGACTAGCGGGGGGGAGGAGCAGTTCTTC.

The V and J genes are TRBV3-1 and TRBJ2-2; D perhaps matches TRBD2 (7 bases). The V end was cut by 2 bases, the J end by 5 bases, with 12 bases between. Germline CDR1 and CDR2: LGHDT and YNNKEL (reference sequence). This CDR3 comprises 15 residues. The CDR3 loop is CASSQQGGGTGELFF. The CDR3 DNA is TGTGCCAGCAGCCAACAAGGGGGAGGGACCGGGGAGCTGTTTTTT.

This clonotype has ten or more counts. This chain joins TRBV7-9 and TRBJ1-2; the D is unclear. V was clipped by 2 bases and J by 3 bases, with 7 bases between them. This CDR3 spans 13 amino acids. Germline V gene sequence: CDR1 SEHNR, CDR2 FQNEAQ (reference sequence). The CDR3 sequence: CASSLSQDYGYTF. For the CDR3, the DNA is TGTGCCAGCAGCTTAAGCCAGGACTATGGCTACACCTTC. Complete variable domain (other parts from reference TRBV7-9 and TRBJ1-2): DTGVSQNPRHKITKRGQNVTFRCDPISEHNRLYWYRQTLGQGPEFLTYFQNEAQLEKSRLLSDRFSAERPKGSFSTLEIQRTEQGDSAMYLCASSLSQDYGYTFGSGTRLTVV.

This clonotype was detected a few times. The chain couples TRBV4-3 to TRBJ2-7; TRBD1 matches 7 bases. The germline gives CDR1 LGHNA, CDR2 YSLEER. After removal of 2 bases from V and 2 bases from J, the junction contained 9 bases not matched to a gene. The CDR3 totals 16 residues. The CDR3 region has the DNA TGCGCCAGCAGCCAATCGACAGGGACAATCCCCTACGAGCAGTACTTC. Residues: CASSQSTGTIPYEQYF.

Regarding this clonotype: One base away lies a much larger clone, so this may be a sequencing read error. The chain couples TRBV11-1 to TRBJ1-2, with a tentative D call TRBD1 (5 bases). This CDR3 is built from 14 residues. With 3 bases removed from V and 1 base from J, the gap between germline ends came to 9 bases. From germline, CDR1 is SGHAT and CDR2 FQDESV (reference sequence). DNA of the CDR3: TGTGCCAGCAGCTTTGGGACTTATAACTATGGCTACACCTTC. Its protein is CASSFGTYNYGYTF. The full variable domain, its missing parts supplied by reference TRBV11-1 and TRBJ1-2, is EAEVAQSPRYKITEKSQAVAFWCDPISGHATLYWYRQILGQGPELLVQFQDESVVDDSQLPKDRFSAERLKGVDSTLKIQPAELGDSAMYLCASSFGTYNYGYTFGSGTRLTVV.

This clonotype was recorded a few times. V is TRBV12-3 or TRBV12-4 and J is TRBJ2-7; no clear D gene. Trimming cost V 5 bases and J 3 bases, with 11 bases left between them. This CDR3 has 13 residues. Here the CDR3 DNA reads TGTGCCAGCAGTCTCATTTCGGGCTACGAGCAGTACTTC. As protein: CASSLISGYEQYF.

Concerning this clonotype itself: At one end the junction does not follow the germline gene, possibly because of a read error. V usage is TRBV7-2 and J usage is TRBJ2-7, with TRBD2 as a possible D gene (5 bases). Germline-derived CDR1 and CDR2 are SGHTA and FQGNSA. This CDR3 region has 13 residues. The CDR3 loop reads CASSLVLEDERYF. The CDR3, as DNA: TGTGCCAGCAGCTTAGTGTTGGAGGACGAGCGGTACTTC.

The chain recombines TRBV7-2 with TRBJ2-7; 8 bases map to TRBD1. Trimming at V came to 8 bases and at J to 5 bases, leaving 11 bases not matched to a gene. This CDR3 spans 14 amino acids. Germline V gives CDR1 SGHTA, CDR2 FQGNSA. This chain's CDR3 is CASSRGPLENEQYF. The DNA of the CDR3 is TGTGCCAGCTCCAGGGGGCCATTGGAGAACGAGCAGTACTTC.

This clonotype was picked up a small number of times. The V call is TRBV7-9, the J call TRBJ2-7; D possibly matches TRBD1 or TRBD2 (5 bases each). V lost 5 bases, J lost 6 bases, and 11 bases lay in between. Germline V lookup: CDR1 SEHNR, CDR2 FQNEAQ (reference sequence). The CDR3 contains 12 residues. DNA of the CDR3: TGTGCCAGCAGCCCCTCGGGACGCGAGCAGTACTTC. Its protein is CASSPSGREQYF.

The V and J genes are TRBV18 and TRBJ1-1, with D possibly being TRBD1 (6 bases). This CDR3 is built from 16 residues. The germline V gene has CDR1 KGHSH and CDR2 LQKENI. V lost 6 bases and J 0 bases, leaving 17 bases between the germline ends. CDR3 sequence reads: CASSRTGNRLNTEAFF. The CDR3 DNA reads as TGTGCCAGCTCGCGTACAGGGAACCGACTGAACACTGAAGCTTTCTTT.

In its sample, this clonotype was seen a few times. The chain has TRBV7-2 and TRBJ2-3; D is ambiguous. Germline assignment: CDR1 SGHTA and CDR2 FQGNSA. The CDR3 spans 14 residues. The V and J ends lost 3 bases and 6 bases respectively, with 13 bases between them. The CDR3: CASSFHGTPDTQYF. CDR3 in DNA: TGTGCCAGCAGCTTTCACGGCACCCCGGATACGCAGTATTTT.

This chain joins TRBV11-3 and TRBJ2-7; D gene ambiguous. From germline, CDR1 is SGHNT and CDR2 YENEEA. Trimming pared 8 bases from V and 2 bases from J, leaving 16 bases between. The CDR3 covers 14 residues. In DNA form, the CDR3 reads TGTGCCAGCTTGTCGCCGGCGAGTCCCTACGAGCAGTACTTC. Protein: CASLSPASPYEQYF.

This chain uses TRBV5-1 with TRBJ2-1; D is unresolved. The CDR3 length is 15 residues. The V end lost 2 bases, the J end lost 4 bases, and 13 bases lay between the germline ends. Germline assignment: CDR1 SGHRS and CDR2 YFSETQ. The CDR3 bases are TGCGCCAGCAGCTTTGCGGCTACCGGGTACAATGAGCAGTTCTTC. This encodes CASSFAATGYNEQFF.

The chain links TRBV6-5 to TRBJ1-1; D may be TRBD1 (6 bases). Germline assignment: CDR1 MNHEY and CDR2 SVGAGI. V was trimmed by 0 bases and J by 1 base, leaving 12 bases between them. This CDR3 is 16 amino acids long. For the CDR3, the DNA is TGTGCCAGCAGTTACTCCACAGGGCCACCGAACACTGAAGCTTTCTTT. Residues: CASSYSTGPPNTEAFF.

This clonotype was seen a few times. This chain uses TRBV7-9 with TRBJ1-2; D uncertain. The V end lost 6 bases, the J end lost 4 bases, and 12 bases lay between the germline ends. The CDR3 runs to 13 residues. Germline V CDR1 and CDR2: SEHNR, FQNEAQ (reference sequence). The CDR3 loop is CASRADPVYGYTF. CDR3 DNA sequence: TGTGCCAGCAGGGCCGACCCCGTCTATGGCTACACCTTC.

The chain carries TRBV12-3 or TRBV12-4 and TRBJ2-3; the D is unclear. Trimming stripped 5 bases from V and 4 bases from J, with 19 bases between. This CDR3 spans 16 amino acids. DNA for the CDR3: TGTGCCAGCAGTAGATTTCGGGCCCAGAGCGCAGATACGCAGTATTTT. Protein sequence: CASSRFRAQSADTQYF.

The chain has TRBV2 and TRBJ2-1; TRBD2 aligns across 7 bases. Germline trimming cut 5 bases from V and 9 bases from J; bases unmatched to any gene: 4. The germline V gene has CDR1 SNHLY and CDR2 FYNNEI. This CDR3 is 12 amino acids long. DNA for the CDR3: TGTGCCAGCAGTCGACTAGCTAGTGAGCAGTTCTTC. Protein sequence: CASSRLASEQFF.

V is TRBV4-2 and J is TRBJ1-2; TRBD1 is a possible D gene (6 bases). Germline V gene sequence: CDR1 LGHNA, CDR2 YNFKEQ. V lost 0 bases, J lost 0 bases, and 17 bases lay in between. The CDR3 has 18 residues. The CDR3 sequence is CASSQDLGGGAANYGYTF. The DNA for the CDR3 is TGTGCCAGCAGCCAAGATCTTGGAGGGGGGGCGGCTAACTATGGCTACACCTTC.

This chain links TRBV7-3 with TRBJ1-2, with D possibly TRBD1 on 5 matching bases. The CDR3 is 15 residues long. The germline CDR1 and CDR2 sequences are SGHTA and FQGTGA. The V and J ends lost 7 bases and 0 bases respectively, with 15 bases between them. The CDR3 nucleotides read TGTGCCAGCATCCTCCGAGGGGTTCCTAACTATGGCTACACCTTC. It codes for CASILRGVPNYGYTF.

This sequence joins TRBV9 and TRBJ1-2; D perhaps matches TRBD1 (5 bases). V was shortened by 4 bases and J by 2 bases, with 18 bases between the two germline ends. The germline CDR1 and CDR2 sequences are SGDLS and YYNGEE. The CDR3 is made up of 16 amino acids. Here the CDR3 reads CASSNGKGTQNYGYTF. CDR3 sequence (DNA): TGTGCCAGCAGCAATGGGAAGGGGACTCAGAACTATGGCTACACCTTC.

This clonotype was counted a few times. The chain is built from TRBV18 and TRBJ1-4; unclear D gene. The germline V gene encodes CDR1 KGHSH and CDR2 LQKENI. The CDR3 contains 15 residues. The V end was cut by 2 bases, the J end by 0 bases, with 7 bases between. DNA for the CDR3: TGTGCCAGCTCACCAGTCGGCCCAACTAATGAAAAACTGTTTTTT. It specifies CASSPVGPTNEKLFF.

The V gene is TRBV25-1, the J gene TRBJ1-4, with D maybe TRBD1 (6 bases). CDR3 size: 15 residues. In germline, CDR1 is MGHDK, CDR2 SYGVNS. Trimming took off 4 bases at V and 4 bases at J, with 13 bases between the two ends. The CDR3 nucleotides read TGTGCCAGCAGTGGAGGACAGCGACATAATGAAAAACTGTTTTTT. Protein product: CASSGGQRHNEKLFF.

In this sample, this clonotype turned up once. The rearrangement links TRBV20-1 to TRBJ2-5; D is unclear. The J call may be wrong; the DNA end is better matched by TRBJ2-7. This CDR3 contains 10 residues. Looked up from germline, CDR1 is DFQATT and CDR2 is SNEGSKA (reference sequence). The CDR3 reads CSAKAVEQYF. DNA of the CDR3: TGCAGTGCTAAGGCAGTCGAGCAGTACTTC.